The rows below give T cell receptor beta chains drawn from one sample of a study of blood T cells in healthy people across ages. Via MiXCR, TCRdb re-called the 5' RACE reads, giving one row per CDR3 protein. The table lists roughly 680,000 distinct CDR3 sequences, approximately 52% of them singletons. The sequencing input was blood. The receptors come from a woman of 80 years or more in good health. CDR3s include the opening cysteine and the closing phenylalanine or tryptophan. D genes are given only for firm matches. Some rows mark clone size as missing; the rest say once, few, many or name a class of expanded clone.

CDR3nt | CDR3aa | abundance | d_gene | j_gene | v_gene
TGTGCCAGCAGTTCGGGACTTTCTCTCGAGCAGTACTTC | CASSSGLSLEQYF | many | NA | TRBJ2-7 | TRBV12-3/TRBV12-4
TGTGCCAGCAGCCGGACTAGTTCGGAGACTCAGTACTTC | CASSRTSSETQYF | NA | TRBD2 | TRBJ2-5 | TRBV6-2/TRBV6-3
TGTGCCAGCAGCCCGGTAGGGGACGGCCGTTTTGGAGAGACCCGGTACTTC | CASSPVGDGRFGETRYF | NA | NA | TRBJ2-5 | TRBV9
TGTGCCAGCAGTCAGAGGGACCTGGGGTATTACGAGCAGTACTTC | CASSQRDLGYYEQYF | NA | NA | TRBJ2-7 | TRBV2
TGTGCCACCAGTCCGGCAAATAGCAATCAGCCCCAGCATTTT | CATSPANSNQPQHF | few | NA | TRBJ1-5 | TRBV28
TGTGCCTGGAGTCTGCGGCTCCATTTCTATGGCTACACCTTC | CAWSLRLHFYGYTF | NA | NA | TRBJ1-2 | TRBV30
TGCAGTGTTCTTAAGGGGGTTAAAACTGAAGCTTTCTTT | CSVLKGVKTEAFF | NA | NA | TRBJ1-1 | TRBV20-1
TGCGCCAGCAGCTTCGAACCGGGACAGAGCTACGGGCAGTACTTC | CASSFEPGQSYGQYF | NA | TRBD1 | TRBJ2-7 | TRBV5-1
TGTGCCAGCACGAGTGGCAATGAGCAGTCCTTC | CASTSGNEQSF | NA | NA | TRBJ2-1 | TRBV28
TGTGCCAGCAGCCCCTTACCGGGCCGCGAGCGAATACTATACAATGAGCAGTTCTTC | CASSPLPGRERILYNEQFF | many | NA | TRBJ2-1 | TRBV6-6
TGCAGCGTCCAGGGGGTTTACACCGGGGAGCTGTTTTTT | CSVQGVYTGELFF | many | TRBD1 | TRBJ2-2 | TRBV29-1
TGTGCCGGCGGGGCGTTCAATGAGCAGTTCTTC | CAGGAFNEQFF | NA | NA | TRBJ2-1 | TRBV11-2
TGTGCCACCAGCAGAGAGATGGGACAGACCTACGAGCAGTACTTC | CATSREMGQTYEQYF | NA | TRBD1 | TRBJ2-7 | TRBV15
TGTGCCAGCAGCTCACCGGGACTAGGGGGTACAGATACGCAGTATTTT | CASSSPGLGGTDTQYF | NA | TRBD2 | TRBJ2-3 | TRBV13
TGTGCCACCAGTGATTACCGACTAGCGCATTCCTACAATGAGCAGTTCTTC | CATSDYRLAHSYNEQFF | NA | TRBD2 | TRBJ2-1 | TRBV24-1
TGCAGTGCTCCTGGGCGGGGGATCTTCTACGAGCAGTACTTC | CSAPGRGIFYEQYF | few | TRBD2 | TRBJ2-7 | TRBV20-1
TGTGCCAGCAGCCAAGGGACAGGGCGAAGTTCACCCCTCCACTTT | CASSQGTGRSSPLHF | many | TRBD1 | TRBJ1-6 | TRBV3-1
TGTGCCATCAGTTCAGGGGAGACCTACAATGAGCAGTTCTTC | CAISSGETYNEQFF | many | NA | TRBJ2-1 | TRBV10-3
TGCAGCGTGATCCACGCCGGCACAGATACGCAGTATTTT | CSVIHAGTDTQYF | many | NA | TRBJ2-3 | TRBV29-1
TGCGCCAGCGGGGGGAACTCCTACAATGAGCAGTTCTTC | CASGGNSYNEQFF | few | NA | TRBJ2-1 | TRBV10-1
TGTGCCAGCAGCTTAGCCCGGTATGAGTTCGACAAAAACATTCAGTACTTC | CASSLARYEFDKNIQYF | NA | NA | TRBJ2-4 | TRBV7-7
TGTGCCACCAACACAGAAACGCAGTATTTT | CATNTETQYF | NA | NA | TRBJ2-3 | TRBV21-1
TGTGCTTCCAGTGGGGGACTAACGACTGGAACGCAGTATTTT | CASSGGLTTGTQYF | NA | TRBD2 | TRBJ2-3 | TRBV13
TGTGCCACCAGTGATTTATGGAACTACAATGAGCAGTACTTC | CATSDLWNYNEQYF | NA | NA | TRBJ2-7 | TRBV24-1
TGTGCCAGCAGCTTAGCTCCCAGCAATGAGCAGTTCTTC | CASSLAPSNEQFF | NA | NA | TRBJ2-1 | TRBV7-9
TGTGCCACCAGTGATTTGCACAGGAATCAGCCCCAGCATTTT | CATSDLHRNQPQHF | few | NA | TRBJ1-5 | TRBV24-1
TGTGCCAGCAGTTTTACGGGGATGGCTAACTATGGCTACACCTTC | CASSFTGMANYGYTF | few | NA | TRBJ1-2 | TRBV12-3/TRBV12-4
TGCAGTGCTACCCCGTCCACAGGGGGAGAAAAACTGTTTTTT | CSATPSTGGEKLFF | few | TRBD1 | TRBJ1-4 | TRBV20-1
TGTGCCAGCAGCGTACTCCCGGGTTCTGGATGGGAAAAACTGTTTTTT | CASSVLPGSGWEKLFF | NA | NA | TRBJ1-4 | TRBV5-6
TGCAGGGGCGTAGCGGGGAATGAGCAGTTCTTC | CRGVAGNEQFF | NA | TRBD2 | TRBJ2-1 | TRBV20-1
TGTGCCAGCAGTTACGCTACCTACGCCGATACGCAGTATTTT | CASSYATYADTQYF | many | NA | TRBJ2-3 | TRBV6-5
TGTGCCAGCAGTCGTGACAGGGGGAGCGGCTACACCTTC | CASSRDRGSGYTF | few | TRBD1 | TRBJ1-2 | TRBV2
TGTGCCACCAGCATTACTGCCATGGCGGTGACCCAGTACTTC | CATSITAMAVTQYF | NA | NA | TRBJ2-5 | TRBV15
TGTGCCAGCAGCCAAGGCCCCCAAGCGCAGGGGAACACTGAAGCTTTCTTT | CASSQGPQAQGNTEAFF | many | NA | TRBJ1-1 | TRBV4-2
TGCAGTGCTTACAGGGTAGACGAAGCTTTCTTT | CSAYRVDEAFF | NA | NA | TRBJ1-1 | TRBV20-1
TGCGCCAGCGGCCACCCCCGGGGAACAGGGGGCGCCTCTATAGACAATGAGCAGTTCTTC | CASGHPRGTGGASIDNEQFF | few | TRBD1 | TRBJ2-1 | TRBV5-1
TGTGCCTGGAGTGTTTGGGGATACGAGCAGTACTTC | CAWSVWGYEQYF | many | NA | TRBJ2-7 | TRBV30
TGTGCCAGCAGCGCTACCAGCGGGGGGGCCATGAGCTCCTACAATGAGCAGTTCTTC | CASSATSGGAMSSYNEQFF | many | TRBD2 | TRBJ2-1 | TRBV9
TGTGCCAGCAGTGACACGGACAGCACAGATACGCAGTATTTT | CASSDTDSTDTQYF | NA | NA | TRBJ2-3 | TRBV6-6
TGTGCCAGCAGGGGGTCGAACACTGAAGCTTTCTTT | CASRGSNTEAFF | many | NA | TRBJ1-1 | TRBV6-5
TGTGCCAGCAGTCAACTCAGGGACAGACCCTCTGGGGCCAACGTCCTGACTTTC | CASSQLRDRPSGANVLTF | NA | TRBD1 | TRBJ2-6 | TRBV6-1
TGTGCCAGCAGCCCGGGTGGGGGCGGGGGGTTTGGCAATGAGCAGTTCTTC | CASSPGGGGGFGNEQFF | many | TRBD2 | TRBJ2-1 | TRBV4-2
TGCAGTGCTAGAGAAAGACGGATAGCGGGAGCTACCAATGAGCAGTTCTTC | CSARERRIAGATNEQFF | few | TRBD2 | TRBJ2-1 | TRBV20-1
TGCGCCAGCAGTGCCTCTCGGGGACAGCTTTACAATGAGCAGTTCTTC | CASSASRGQLYNEQFF | NA | TRBD1 | TRBJ2-1 | TRBV10-1
TGCAGTGCTAGAGGGGGCAGGGGCGCTTACGAGCAGTACTTC | CSARGGRGAYEQYF | NA | NA | TRBJ2-7 | TRBV20-1
TGTGCCACCAGTGATAACACGGCTACCTACGAGCAGTACTTC | CATSDNTATYEQYF | NA | NA | TRBJ2-7 | TRBV24-1
TGTGCCAGCAGCTTAAGGGCTCGCACAGATACGCAGTATTTT | CASSLRARTDTQYF | NA | NA | TRBJ2-3 | TRBV7-3
TGCAGTGCTAGAGATCCCGGGACAGGGGGGACCGGGGAGCTGTTTTTT | CSARDPGTGGTGELFF | few | TRBD1 | TRBJ2-2 | TRBV20-1
TGTGCCAGCAGCCTAGCGGGGAGAGCTAATGAGCAGTTCTTC | CASSLAGRANEQFF | NA | TRBD2 | TRBJ2-1 | TRBV7-9
TGTGCCAGCAGCTTAAGGGGAACATTTGCAGATACGCAGTATTTT | CASSLRGTFADTQYF | many | NA | TRBJ2-3 | TRBV7-2
TGTGCCAGCAAGCGGTTCATCTCCTACGAGCAGTACTTC | CASKRFISYEQYF | NA | NA | TRBJ2-7 | TRBV28
TGTGCCAGCAGTTGGGGGAATGGGCAGTTCTTC | CASSWGNGQFF | NA | NA | TRBJ2-1 | TRBV12-3/TRBV12-4
TGTGCCAGCAGTTTTTCGGGACAGTGGAGCAATCAGCCCCAGCATTTT | CASSFSGQWSNQPQHF | NA | TRBD1 | TRBJ1-5 | TRBV27
TGCAGTGCAACCCGAACCTCAGCGGGGGGAAGCACAGATACGCAGTATTTT | CSATRTSAGGSTDTQYF | NA | TRBD2 | TRBJ2-3 | TRBV20-1
TGTGCCAGCAGTGGCGGGGCGACCTACGAGCAGTACTTC | CASSGGATYEQYF | once | NA | TRBJ2-7 | TRBV25-1